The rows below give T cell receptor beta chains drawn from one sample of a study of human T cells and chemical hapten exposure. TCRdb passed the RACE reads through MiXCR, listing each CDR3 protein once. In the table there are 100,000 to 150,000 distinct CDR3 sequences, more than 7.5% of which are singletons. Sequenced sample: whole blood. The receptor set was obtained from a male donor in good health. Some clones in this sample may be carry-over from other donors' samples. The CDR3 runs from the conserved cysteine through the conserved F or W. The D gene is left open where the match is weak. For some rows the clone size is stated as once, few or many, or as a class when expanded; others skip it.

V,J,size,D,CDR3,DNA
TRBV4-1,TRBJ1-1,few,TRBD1,CASSDTGGRNTEAFF,TGCGCCAGCAGCGATACAGGGGGCAGGAACACTGAAGCTTTCTTT
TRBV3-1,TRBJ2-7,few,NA,CASSYLGYEQYF,TGTGCCAGCAGCTACCTAGGGTACGAGCAGTACTTC
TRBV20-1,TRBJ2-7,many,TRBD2,CSAKAGGAYEQYF,TGCAGTGCTAAGGCGGGAGGTGCCTACGAGCAGTACTTC
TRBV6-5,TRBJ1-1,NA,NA,CASSYRGSTEAFF,TGTGCCAGCAGTTACAGGGGGAGTACTGAAGCTTTCTTT
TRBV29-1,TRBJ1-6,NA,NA,CSVLKRADPSNSPLHF,TGCAGCGTCCTCAAACGGGCAGACCCTTCTAATTCACCCCTCCACTTT
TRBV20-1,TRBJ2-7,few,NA,CSARDRVGIYSYEQYF,TGCAGTGCTAGAGATCGAGTCGGGATCTACTCCTACGAGCAGTACTTC
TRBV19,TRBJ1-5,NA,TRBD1,CASRSGTGDQNQPQHF,TGTGCCAGTAGATCCGGGACAGGGGATCAAAATCAGCCCCAGCATTTT
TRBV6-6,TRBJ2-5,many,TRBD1,CASSRGQGETQYF,TGTGCCAGCAGTCGAGGACAGGGGGAGACCCAGTACTTC
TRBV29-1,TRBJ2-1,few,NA,CSVEARLGPEQFF,TGCAGCGTTGAAGCACGCCTCGGACCCGAGCAGTTCTTC
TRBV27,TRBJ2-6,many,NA,CASTWRLSSGANVLTF,TGTGCCAGTACGTGGAGGCTTAGCTCTGGGGCCAACGTCCTGACTTTC
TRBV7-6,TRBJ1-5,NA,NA,CASSLYTGNQPQHF,TGTGCCAGCAGCTTATACACCGGCAATCAGCCCCAGCATTTT
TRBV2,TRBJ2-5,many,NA,CASRDGQYQETQYF,TGTGCCAGCAGGGATGGACAGTACCAAGAGACCCAGTACTTC
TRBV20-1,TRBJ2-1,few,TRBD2,CSITGTSLAHEQFF,TGCAGTATCACCGGGACTAGCCTGGCCCATGAGCAGTTCTTC
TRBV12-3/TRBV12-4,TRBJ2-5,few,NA,CASSLDSGIGTQYF,TGTGCCAGCAGTTTGGACAGCGGGATCGGGACCCAGTACTTC
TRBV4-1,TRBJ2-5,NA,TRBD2,CASSQESGRRKTQYF,TGCGCCAGCAGCCAAGAGAGCGGGAGAAGGAAGACCCAGTACTTC
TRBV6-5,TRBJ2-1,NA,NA,CASSSPGASEQFF,TGTGCCAGCAGTTCCCCTGGGGCCAGCGAGCAGTTCTTC
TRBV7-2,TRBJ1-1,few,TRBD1,CASSYQGGHYEAFF,TGTGCCAGCAGCTATCAGGGGGGGCATTATGAAGCTTTCTTT
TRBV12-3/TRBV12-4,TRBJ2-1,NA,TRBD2,CASSSSSGREYYNEQFF,TGTGCCAGCAGTTCCAGTAGCGGGAGAGAATACTACAATGAGCAGTTCTTC
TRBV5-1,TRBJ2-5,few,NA,CASSFGPEETQYF,TGCGCCAGCAGCTTCGGACCCGAAGAGACCCAGTACTTC
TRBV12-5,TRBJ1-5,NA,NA,CASGLYGLGNQPQHF,TGTGCTAGTGGTTTGTATGGGCTTGGCAATCAGCCCCAGCATTTT
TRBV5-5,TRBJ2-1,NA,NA,CASNPMTGNRRNEQFF,TGTGCCAGCAACCCCATGACGGGAAATAGAAGGAATGAGCAGTTCTTC
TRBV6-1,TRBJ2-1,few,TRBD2,CASSGSGGAREQFF,TGTGCCAGCAGTGGGAGCGGGGGGGCCCGGGAGCAGTTCTTC
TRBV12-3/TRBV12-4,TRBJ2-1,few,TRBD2,CASSPTGTSANNEQFF,TGTGCCAGCAGTCCGACCGGGACTAGCGCCAACAATGAGCAGTTCTTC
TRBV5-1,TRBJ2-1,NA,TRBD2,CASSPGTSDYNEQFF,TGCGCCAGCAGCCCGGGGACTAGCGACTACAATGAGCAGTTCTTC
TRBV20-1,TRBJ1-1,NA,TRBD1,CSAGQGAENTEAFF,TGCAGTGCGGGACAGGGGGCTGAGAACACTGAAGCTTTCTTT
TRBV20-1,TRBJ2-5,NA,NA,CSAPRSEETQYF,TGCAGTGCCCCTAGATCCGAAGAGACCCAGTACTTC
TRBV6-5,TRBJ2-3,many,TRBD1,CASRPDRVTDTQYF,TGTGCCAGCAGGCCGGACAGGGTCACAGATACGCAGTATTTT
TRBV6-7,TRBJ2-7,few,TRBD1,CASSSPAGQDPEQYF,TGTGCCAGCAGTTCCCCTGCGGGACAGGACCCAGAGCAGTACTTC
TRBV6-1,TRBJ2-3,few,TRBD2,CASSSLAGGEADTQYF,TGTGCCAGCAGTAGTTTAGCGGGGGGGGAGGCAGATACGCAGTATTTT
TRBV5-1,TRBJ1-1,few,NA,CASSSDAMNTEAFF,TGCGCCAGCAGCTCGGACGCTATGAACACTGAAGCTTTCTTT
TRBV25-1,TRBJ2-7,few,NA,CASSEQKGDPTRYEQYF,TGTGCCAGCAGTGAACAGAAAGGGGACCCTACTAGGTACGAGCAGTACTTC
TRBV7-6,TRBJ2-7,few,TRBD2,CASSSLAGPEYF,TGTGCCAGCAGCTCCTTAGCGGGTCCGGAGTACTTC
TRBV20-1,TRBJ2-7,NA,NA,CSAPLSGTVLGLEQYF,TGCAGTGCGCCTTTATCCGGTACCGTTTTGGGCCTCGAGCAGTACTTC
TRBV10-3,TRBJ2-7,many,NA,CAISEQWYEQYF,TGTGCCATCAGTGAGCAATGGTACGAGCAGTACTTC
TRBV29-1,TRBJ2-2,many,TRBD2,CSVELTSGRTGGELFF,TGCAGCGTTGAACTGACTAGCGGGAGGACGGGCGGGGAGCTGTTTTTT
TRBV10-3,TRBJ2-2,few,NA,CAISDNTGELFF,TGTGCCATCAGTGATAACACCGGGGAGCTGTTTTTT
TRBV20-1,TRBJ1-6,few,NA,CSARAGTLNSPLHF,TGCAGTGCTAGAGCTGGGACTTTAAATTCACCCCTCCACTTT
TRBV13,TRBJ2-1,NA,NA,CASSLVGEFEQFF,TGTGCCAGCAGCTTAGTCGGAGAATTTGAGCAGTTCTTC